The 32 T cell receptor beta chains given below trace back to one sample, sequenced in a study of T cells in Graves' hyperthyroidism and ophthalmopathy. Amplification targeted TCR beta CDR3 regions from RNA transcripts. With the HTBI primer set, the TCR CDR3 went through a first round of RT-PCR. TCRdb re-derived calls from the multiplex PCR reads in MiXCR, one entry per CDR3 protein. This sample has about 350,000 distinct CDR3 sequences; 15% to 20% occur once, and the top ten carry roughly a sixth. Sequenced sample: blood. These receptors were collected from a woman aged 35 to 49 with Graves' ophthalmopathy.

In its sample, this clonotype was seen many times. This sequence joins TRBV9 and TRBJ1-3; D call uncertain. Germline CDR1 is SGDLS and CDR2 is YYNGEE. The CDR3 contains 15 residues. The V gene lost 1 base and the J gene lost 0 bases, with 8 bases spanning the gap. CDR3 protein: CASSVYESSGNTIYF. The CDR3, as DNA: TGTGCCAGCAGCGTATATGAATCCTCTGGAAACACCATATATTTT.

This clonotype was counted at least ten times. The rearrangement links TRBV6-5 to TRBJ1-6, with 10 bases lining up with TRBD1. V dropped 0 bases and J dropped 5; count of bases not matched to a gene: 10. The germline gives CDR1 MNHEY, CDR2 SVGAGI. CDR3 length equals 19 residues. The CDR3 DNA sequence: TGTGCCAGCAGTTACTCGTTTGCCGGGACAGGGGCCCATAATTCACCCCTCCACTTT. Its protein product is CASSYSFAGTGAHNSPLHF.

This clonotype has a count of ten or more. The junction and the germline gene differ at one end; a read error may be behind it. The CDR3 bases are TGTGCCAGCAGTCTGACAGGGAACACTGAAACTTTCTTT. Its protein product is CASSLTGNTETFF. This chain uses TRBV6-2 or TRBV6-3 with TRBJ1-1; TRBD1 aligns across 7 bases. The CDR3 is 13 amino acids. Germline values: CDR1 MNHEY, CDR2 SVGEGT.

This clonotype was found a few times. This chain connects TRBV7-2 to TRBJ2-7, with a possible D match to TRBD2 (6 bases). There are 15 residues in the CDR3. Germline V gene sequence: CDR1 SGHTA, CDR2 FQGNSA. V gave up 1 base and J gave up 3 bases, with 13 bases separating them. The CDR3 is CASSLVVGSGYEQYF. DNA of the CDR3: TGTGCCAGCAGCTTAGTTGTTGGTAGCGGCTACGAGCAGTACTTC.

This clonotype was recorded a few times. The chain has TRBV19 and TRBJ1-2, with D hard to call. Germline V CDR1 and CDR2: LNHDA, SQIVND (reference sequence). V lost 1 base, J lost 2 bases, and 8 bases lay in between. The CDR3 spans 14 residues. CDR3 in amino acids: CASSIVTTNYGYTF. The CDR3 DNA sequence: TGTGCCAGTAGTATAGTGACAACCAACTATGGCTACACCTTC.

The J gene is TRBJ2-7, the V gene TRBV28; TRBD1 matches at 7 bases. CDR1 and CDR2 from the germline V gene are MDHEN and SYDVKM. V lost 5 bases to trimming and J lost 1 base; unmatched junction nucleotides: 11. The CDR3 covers 16 residues. The CDR3 loop is CASSGPLNRGSYEQYF. CDR3 DNA sequence: TGTGCCAGCAGTGGCCCCCTTAACAGGGGATCCTACGAGCAGTACTTC.

This clonotype was recorded many times. The chain joins TRBV10-2 to TRBJ1-1; 7 nucleotides align to TRBD1. Germline V gene lookup returns CDR1 WSHSY and CDR2 SAAADI. The CDR3 spans 14 residues. V was clipped by 6 bases and J by 4 bases; unmatched bases: 8. In nucleotides, the CDR3 is TGCGCCAGCAGCTTGACAGGGACGATCACTGAAGCTTTCTTT. Protein product: CASSLTGTITEAFF.

This clonotype was counted many times. The V call is TRBV11-2, the J call TRBJ2-7; the match to TRBD1 covers 8 bases. With 8 bases clipped from V and 4 bases from J, the junction kept 7 bases outside the gene matches. This CDR3 spans 13 amino acids. Germline V lookup: CDR1 SGHAT, CDR2 FQNNGV. The CDR3 bases are TGTGCCAGCGGCCCAGGGGGCGAGTACGAGCAGTACTTC. Its protein product is CASGPGGEYEQYF.

This clonotype was recorded at least ten times. The chain joins TRBV5-1 to TRBJ2-7, with TRBD1 identical over 9 bases. Per germline, CDR1 SGHRS and CDR2 YFSETQ. The J segment lost 5 bases and the V segment lost 4 bases, leaving 7 bases of the junction unmatched. This CDR3 has 14 residues. CDR3 in amino acids: CASSPPGQGDEQYF. The CDR3, as DNA: TGCGCCAGCAGCCCGCCGGGACAGGGAGACGAGCAGTACTTC.

In its sample, this clonotype was seen a few times. One junction end does not reproduce the germline sequence, and a read error may be involved. The chain has TRBV30 and TRBJ1-2; D not certain. Germline CDR1 and CDR2: GTSNPN and SVGIG (reference sequence). The CDR3 is 11 amino acids. CDR3 residues: CAWSVQPRASF. CDR3 bases: TGTGCCTGGAGTGTTCAGCCACGAGCTTCCTTC.

In its sample, this clonotype was seen many times. J is TRBJ2-7 and V is TRBV2; 8 bases are a match to TRBD1. The length of the CDR3 is 13 residues. Germline-derived CDR1 and CDR2 are SNHLY and FYNNEI. V trimming: 5 bases; J trimming: 7 bases; junction bases outside the gene matches: 7. CDR3: CASSPRDRKEQYF. CDR3 bases: TGTGCCAGCAGTCCCCGGGACAGGAAAGAGCAGTACTTC.

The V call is TRBV6-5, the J call TRBJ1-2; possibly TRBD1 for D (5 bases). Germline V gene sequence: CDR1 MNHEY, CDR2 SVGAGI. Trimming stripped 1 base from V and 11 bases from J, with 14 bases between. The CDR3 spans 13 residues. CDR3 nucleotide sequence: TGTGCCAGCAGTTACTTGCCAGGCGGGGGTTACACCTTC. This codes for CASSYLPGGGYTF.

This clonotype was counted ten times or more. The CDR3 sequence is CAWSPRLGGEQYF. The CDR3, as DNA: TGTGCCTGGAGCCCACGACTAGGTGGCGAGCAGTACTTC. The chain uses TRBV30 and TRBJ2-7, with TRBD2 as a possible D gene (6 bases). This CDR3 comprises 13 residues. V lost 3 bases and J lost 6, with 15 bases in between. Germline V gene lookup returns CDR1 GTSNPN and CDR2 SVGIG (reference sequence).

This clonotype was counted many times. The chain employs TRBV6-2 or TRBV6-3 and TRBJ1-2; D gene unclear. Germline lookup yields CDR1 MNHEY and CDR2 SVGEGT. Trimming took 2 bases from V and 7 from J, leaving 8 bases between them. CDR3 length equals 12 residues. The CDR3 is CASSYGETGYTF. As DNA, the CDR3 is TGTGCCAGCAGTTACGGGGAGACTGGCTACACCTTC.

There are many counts of this clonotype. The chain links TRBV29-1 to TRBJ1-3; D gene uncertain. The CDR3 contains 12 residues. Germline V gives CDR1 SQVTM, CDR2 ANQGSEA. The CDR3 here is CSAGSGGNTIYF. The CDR3 DNA reads TGCAGTGCCGGGTCGGGAGGAAACACCATATATTTT.

V usage is TRBV6-1 and J usage is TRBJ1-1; weak D call: TRBD1 (5 bases). The CDR3 contains 13 residues. Germline CDR1 and CDR2: MNHNS and SASEGT. V gave up 2 bases and J gave up 7 bases, with 11 bases separating them. In DNA form, the CDR3 reads TGTGCCAGCAGTGAACTAGGGCAGGGTGAAGCTTTCTTT. It yields the protein CASSELGQGEAFF.

This clonotype was seen repeatedly, ten times or more. The chain has TRBV11-1 and TRBJ2-7, with 14 bases lining up with TRBD2. V was pared by 3 bases and J by 5 bases, with 12 bases of the junction left unmatched. CDR3 length equals 18 residues. Germline V gene data show CDR1 as SGHAT and CDR2 as FQDESV (reference sequence). The CDR3 nucleotides read TGTGCCAGCAGCTTCCCAAAACCGGGACTAGCGGGAGTTCACGAGCAGTACTTC. Translation gives CASSFPKPGLAGVHEQYF.

This clonotype occurred many times. J is TRBJ2-4 and V is TRBV7-9; 7 positions agree with TRBD2. Trimming at V came to 6 bases and at J to 1 base, leaving 9 bases not matched to a gene. This CDR3 comprises 16 residues. The germline V gene encodes CDR1 SEHNR and CDR2 FQNEAQ (reference sequence). CDR3 in amino acids: CASSRESGVAKNIQYF. Written as DNA, the CDR3 is TGTGCCAGCAGTCGAGAGAGCGGGGTTGCCAAAAACATTCAGTACTTC.

This chain connects TRBV12-3 or TRBV12-4 to TRBJ1-1; D unclear. The V end was cut by 7 bases, the J end by 6 bases, with 15 bases between. The CDR3 covers 13 residues. The CDR3 sequence is CASKAGESPEAFF. The DNA of the CDR3 is TGTGCCAGCAAAGCCGGGGAAAGCCCTGAAGCTTTCTTT.

This clonotype was seen at least ten times. The chain couples TRBV12-5 to TRBJ1-1; 7 positions agree with TRBD1. The length of the CDR3 is 15 residues. Trimming took 5 bases from V and 2 from J; bases not matched to a gene: 8. Per germline, CDR1 LGHNT and CDR2 FRNRAP. CDR3 protein: CASGQDRWINTEAFF. The CDR3 bases are TGTGCTAGTGGTCAGGACAGGTGGATTAACACTGAAGCTTTCTTT.

This clonotype was detected ten times or more. The rearrangement uses TRBV30 and TRBJ1-2; D gene unclear. Trimming shortened V by 1 base and J by 2 bases, and 11 bases separated the two germline ends. This CDR3 has 14 residues. Per the germline V gene, CDR1 is GTSNPN and CDR2 is SVGIG (reference sequence). CDR3 loop: CAWSGLTENYGYTF. The CDR3 bases are TGTGCCTGGAGTGGACTTACAGAGAACTATGGCTACACCTTC. Drawing the rest from reference TRBV30 and TRBJ1-2, the complete variable domain is SQTIHQWPATLVQPVGSPLSLECTVEGTSNPNLYWYRQAAGRGLQLLFYSVGIGQISSEVPQNLSASRPQDRQFILSSKKLLLSDSGFYLCAWSGLTENYGYTFGSGTRLTVV.

This clonotype was found many times. This chain connects TRBV12-3 or TRBV12-4 to TRBJ2-7, with unresolved D. The length of the CDR3 is 12 residues. Trimming removed 3 bases at V and 3 bases at J, with 6 bases between. CDR3 region: CASSFVDYEQYF. The DNA of the CDR3 is TGTGCCAGCAGTTTTGTCGACTACGAGCAGTACTTC.

This clonotype was detected ten times or more. This chain links TRBV6-5 with TRBJ2-7, with 7 bases fitting TRBD2. The germline V gene has CDR1 MNHEY and CDR2 SVGAGI. This CDR3 has 15 amino acids. With V trimmed by 6 bases and J by 2 bases, 10 bases remained unmatched. The DNA for the CDR3 is TGTGCCAGCAGGCTCTCGCGGGAGCATCCCTACGAGCAGTACTTC. This translates into CASRLSREHPYEQYF.

This clonotype was seen ten or more times. At one end, the junction sequence differs from germline, possibly due to a read error. V usage is TRBV5-1 and J usage is TRBJ1-1; possibly TRBD1 for D (5 bases). The CDR3 contains 15 residues. Germline CDR1 reads SGHRS; CDR2 reads YFSETQ. The CDR3 reads CASSLTPGQNTEAFF. CDR3 sequence (DNA): TGTGCCAGCAGCCTCACCCCAGGACAGAACACTGAAGCTTTCTTT.

This clonotype has at least ten counts. This chain uses TRBV19 with TRBJ2-7, with 7 bases fitting TRBD1. The CDR3 contains 11 residues. Germline trimming cut 8 bases from V and 3 bases from J; bases unmatched to any gene: 1. Germline V CDR1 and CDR2: LNHDA, SQIVND (reference sequence). The CDR3 coding sequence is TGTGCCAGTGGACAGGTCTACGAGCAGTACTTC. As protein: CASGQVYEQYF.

This clonotype has ten or more counts. This rearrangement joins TRBV6-1 to TRBJ2-7; 10 nucleotides agree with TRBD2. This CDR3 spans 14 amino acids. Per germline, CDR1 MNHNS and CDR2 SASEGT. The V segment lost 9 bases and the J segment 8 bases; nucleotides outside the gene matches: 13. The CDR3 DNA follows: TGTGCCAGTATGAGGACTAGCGGTTCTTTAAAGCAGTACTTC. This sequence encodes CASMRTSGSLKQYF.

This chain links TRBV6-1 with TRBJ2-5, with TRBD2 as a possible D gene (5 bases). Germline V gene lookup returns CDR1 MNHNS and CDR2 SASEGT. The V gene lost 4 bases and the J gene lost 5 bases, with 14 bases spanning the gap. The CDR3 is 14 residues long. The CDR3 DNA is TGTGCCAGCAGTGGAGATTCGAGGGTTGAGACCCAGTACTTC. This sequence encodes CASSGDSRVETQYF.

Ten or more counts support this clonotype. This chain joins TRBV28 and TRBJ2-5, with D hard to call. Germline V lookup: CDR1 MDHEN, CDR2 SYDVKM. Between the trimmed V and J ends, which lost 6 bases and 0 bases, there was a span of 17 bases. This CDR3 comprises 16 residues. Here the CDR3 reads CASRDRSLGYQETQYF. As DNA, the CDR3 is TGTGCCAGCAGGGACCGGTCTTTGGGGTACCAAGAGACCCAGTACTTC.

This clonotype was counted many times. The V gene is TRBV12-3 or TRBV12-4, the J gene TRBJ2-5, with TRBD2 as a possible D gene (6 bases). The CDR3 contains 14 residues. V shed 5 bases and J shed 2 bases, with 12 bases lying between them. The CDR3 coding sequence is TGTGCCAGCAGTCCTCGGGACTTACAAGAGACCCAGTACTTC. This sequence encodes CASSPRDLQETQYF.

This clonotype was counted ten times or more. The chain carries TRBV27 and TRBJ2-7; the D gene is possibly TRBD2 (6 bases). Germline-derived CDR1 and CDR2 are MNHEY and SMNVEV (reference sequence). This CDR3 comprises 15 residues. V was shortened by 0 bases and J by 2 bases, with 11 bases between the two germline ends. This CDR3 is CASSLSGRSPYEQYF. DNA of the CDR3: TGTGCCAGCAGTTTATCCGGGAGATCCCCCTACGAGCAGTACTTC.

The chain recombines TRBV18 with TRBJ2-5, with a tentative D call TRBD2 (6 bases). Per germline, CDR1 KGHSH and CDR2 LQKENI. There are 13 residues in the CDR3. Trimming took 8 bases from V and 2 from J, leaving 12 bases between them. The CDR3 DNA is TGTGCCAGCCTCCCGGAGGGACAAGAGACCCAGTACTTC. Its protein product is CASLPEGQETQYF.

This clonotype has a count of ten or more. This sequence joins TRBV19 and TRBJ2-5, with 7 positions matching TRBD1. After removal of 3 bases from V and 4 bases from J, the junction contained 8 bases not matched to a gene. The germline V gene encodes CDR1 LNHDA and CDR2 SQIVND (reference sequence). The CDR3 covers 15 residues. CDR3 protein: CASSMSTGSRETQYF. CDR3 DNA: TGTGCCAGTAGTATGTCGACAGGGTCGAGAGAGACCCAGTACTTC.